The 20 T cell receptor beta chains presented below share a single source sample, sequenced in a study of regulatory T cells in long-lasting Graves disease listed by TCRdb under 2021. Libraries were prepared through multiplex PCR. TCRdb records Illumina HiSeq 4000 as the sequencer. TCR beta libraries were built with iRepertoire HTBI primers and Arm-PCR amplification of CDR3 regions. Clones were called with MiXCR by TCRdb after fastp trimmed the public reads at Q25, and only in-frame beta chains were retained. All rows with the same CDR3 protein become a single entry with the most common DNA and genes. Across this sample there are 360,000 or so distinct CDR3 sequences, with around 15% seen only once. Roughly a fifth of the sample is taken by the ten largest. The time point label on this specimen signifies: newly diagnosed GD, antithyroid drugs for less than 3 months. For both TCR sequencing and RNA sequencing, RNA was extracted from PBMCs in TRIzol.

This sample also belongs to another study, concerning T cells in Graves' hyperthyroidism and ophthalmopathy.

This specimen was peripheral blood mononuclear cells (PBMCs), taken at new diagnosis, from a patient treated with antithyroid drugs. The source is a woman in her late teens or twenties with Graves disease. Donor details come from another sample of the same person, matched by shared clones.

The sample holds a few counts of this clonotype. The rearrangement links TRBV27 to TRBJ2-7, with a possible D match to TRBD2 (6 bases). V lost 4 bases and J lost 1, with 14 bases in between. Germline V gene sequence: CDR1 MNHEY, CDR2 SMNVEV (reference sequence). This CDR3 spans 15 amino acids. CDR3 bases: TGTGCCAGCAGTTGGAGCTCGGGAGCTTCCTACGAGCAGTACTTC. This codes for CASSWSSGASYEQYF.

This clonotype has ten or more counts. V is TRBV6-1 and J is TRBJ1-2, with no clear D. V was cut by 4 bases and J by 0 bases, with 12 bases left in between. Germline V gene sequence: CDR1 MNHNS, CDR2 SASEGT. The CDR3 contains 15 residues. The CDR3 region is CASSATVGANYGYTF. The CDR3 bases are TGTGCCAGCAGTGCTACAGTCGGAGCTAACTATGGCTACACCTTC.

This clonotype turned up a few times. The rearrangement links TRBV19 to TRBJ1-1; weak D call: TRBD1 (5 bases). Deletions cut 10 bases from V and 1 base from J, with 13 bases between. CDR1 and CDR2 (germline): LNHDA, SQIVND (reference sequence). The length of the CDR3 is 13 residues. For the CDR3, the DNA is TGTGCCACCCTGGGACTGGGGAACACTGAAGCTTTCTTT. It encodes CATLGLGNTEAFF.

This clonotype was seen more than once but under ten times. A much larger clone differs from this one at a single base, so this may be a read error. DNA of the CDR3: TGTGCCAGCAGTTCCGGGAACTATGGCTACACCTTC. Amino acid sequence: CASSSGNYGYTF. The chain couples TRBV2 to TRBJ1-2; unclear D gene. CDR3 length equals 12 residues. The germline CDR1 and CDR2 sequences are SNHLY and FYNNEI. Trimming stripped 5 bases from V and 2 bases from J, with 6 bases between.

This clonotype was seen a handful of times. The J gene is TRBJ2-2, the V gene TRBV24-1; tentative D call: TRBD2 (5 bases). Germline V gene data show CDR1 as KGHDR and CDR2 as SFDVKD. The CDR3 is made up of 17 amino acids. Trimming removed 3 bases from V and 0 bases from J, with 13 bases in between. The CDR3 loop is CATSDRVEGSNTGELFF. The CDR3 DNA reads as TGTGCCACCAGTGATCGGGTCGAGGGTTCGAACACCGGGGAGCTGTTTTTT.

The V and J genes are TRBV24-1 and TRBJ2-1, with a tentative D call TRBD1 (5 bases). Germline CDR1 and CDR2: KGHDR and SFDVKD. This CDR3 contains 18 residues. V dropped 1 base and J dropped 2 bases, with 17 bases sitting between them. The chain's CDR3 is CATSDFIPQGGTYNEQFF. The CDR3 nucleotides read TGTGCCACCAGTGATTTCATCCCTCAGGGCGGAACCTACAATGAGCAGTTCTTC.

This clonotype was detected ten times or more. The chain uses TRBV3-1 and TRBJ1-1; D not certain. Germline lookup yields CDR1 LGHDT and CDR2 YNNKEL (reference sequence). V shed 1 base and J shed 10 bases, with 10 bases lying between them. The CDR3 loop spans 12 amino acids. The CDR3 DNA follows: TGTGCCAGCAGCCAAGCGGGCCCAGTAGCTTTCTTT. It yields the protein CASSQAGPVAFF. The whole variable domain, filled in from reference TRBV3-1 and TRBJ1-1, reads DTAVSQTPKYLVTQMGNDKSIKCEQNLGHDTMYWYKQDSKKFLKIMFSYNNKELIINETVPNRFSPKSPDKAHLNLHINSLELGDSAVYFCASSQAGPVAFFGQGTRLTVV.

The chain uses TRBV12-3 or TRBV12-4 and TRBJ1-6, with D perhaps TRBD1 (5 bases). The CDR3 runs to 19 residues. V was cut by 0 bases and J by 0 bases, with 15 bases left in between. The CDR3 here is CASSLALSGGSSYNSPLHF. The CDR3 DNA follows: TGTGCCAGCAGTTTAGCGCTATCGGGGGGTAGCTCCTATAATTCACCCCTCCACTTT.

This clonotype was observed at least ten times. The gene calls are TRBV30 and TRBJ1-1; no reliable D call. The germline V gene encodes CDR1 GTSNPN and CDR2 SVGIG (reference sequence). The CDR3 has 11 amino acids. Trimming took off 3 bases at V and 0 bases at J, with 2 bases between the two ends. CDR3 nucleotide sequence: TGTGCCTGGAGATTGAACACTGAAGCTTTCTTT. Encoded protein: CAWRLNTEAFF.

There are many counts of this clonotype. The genes are TRBV2 and TRBJ2-1, with 10 bases identical to TRBD2. The V gene end was trimmed by 5 bases and the J gene end by 3 bases; junction bases not matched to a gene: 10. CDR1 is SNHLY, CDR2 FYNNEI, per germline. The CDR3 extends over 17 amino acids. The chain's CDR3 is CASSLHQTSGNYNEQFF. In DNA form, the CDR3 reads TGTGCCAGCAGTCTTCACCAAACTAGCGGGAACTACAATGAGCAGTTCTTC.

The chain has TRBV13 and TRBJ2-1; perhaps D is TRBD1 or TRBD2 (5 bases each). Looked up from germline, CDR1 is PRHDT and CDR2 is FYEKMQ (reference sequence). V shed 3 bases and J shed 4 bases, with 16 bases lying between them. This CDR3 has 16 amino acids. In DNA, the CDR3 is TGTGCCAGCAGCTTCCGGGACCCCCGTCCGTACAATGAGCAGTTCTTC. It is translated as CASSFRDPRPYNEQFF. Full variable domain (remainder filled in from reference TRBV13 and TRBJ2-1): AAGVIQSPRHLIKEKRETATLKCYPIPRHDTVYWYQQGPGQDPQFLISFYEKMQSDKGSIPDRFSAQQFSDYHSELNMSSLELGDSALYFCASSFRDPRPYNEQFFGPGTRLTVL.

This clonotype was seen a few times. The V and J genes are TRBV19 and TRBJ2-2; TRBD2 matches 8 bases. V dropped 5 bases and J dropped 1; count of bases not matched to a gene: 6. Germline CDR1 is LNHDA and CDR2 is SQIVND (reference sequence). The CDR3 runs 16 residues. In DNA, the CDR3 is TGTGCCAGTAGTTTACTAGCGGCCGAGAACACCGGGGAGCTGTTTTTT. Amino acid sequence: CASSLLAAENTGELFF.

This clonotype has at least ten counts. V is TRBV28 and J is TRBJ2-2, with unresolved D. This CDR3 comprises 13 residues. Germline lookup yields CDR1 MDHEN and CDR2 SYDVKM. The V end lost 2 bases, the J end lost 7 bases, and 8 bases lay between the germline ends. CDR3 coding DNA: TGTGCCAGCAGTTTAAGCGCGAGCGGGGAGCTGTTTTTT. It translates to CASSLSASGELFF. The full variable domain, its missing parts supplied by reference TRBV28 and TRBJ2-2, is DVKVTQSSRYLVKRTGEKVFLECVQDMDHENMFWYRQDPGLGLRLIYFSYDVKMKEKGDIPEGYSVSREKKERFSLILESASTNQTSMYLCASSLSASGELFFGEGSRLTVL.

As for this clonotype: A much larger clonotype is one base distant, so this may be a read error. The CDR3 nucleotides read TGTGCCAGCAAACCAGCGAGTTCCTACAATGAGCAGCTCTTC. Translation: CASKPASSYNEQLF. The chain is built from TRBV7-9 and TRBJ2-1; no definite D call. Germline assignment: CDR1 SEHNR and CDR2 FQNEAQ (reference sequence). The CDR3 is made up of 14 amino acids.

This clonotype was observed many times. This rearrangement joins TRBV12-3 or TRBV12-4 to TRBJ2-3; 8 bases match TRBD2. The CDR3 has 15 amino acids. V gave up 6 bases and J gave up 4 bases; unmatched junction bases: 9. The CDR3 bases are TGTGCCAGCAGACCAACGGGGGGGCGGGCAGATACGCAGTATTTT. Its translation is CASRPTGGRADTQYF.

This clonotype occurred many times. Here the CDR3 reads CASSLAGGTEQYF. The CDR3 DNA sequence: TGTGCCAGCAGTTTAGCGGGCGGAACAGAGCAGTACTTC. V usage is TRBV12-3 or TRBV12-4 and J usage is TRBJ2-7; no clear D gene. Trimming removed 0 bases from V and 7 bases from J, with 10 bases in between. The CDR3 runs to 13 residues.

This clonotype has just a few counts. This sequence joins TRBV5-4 and TRBJ1-1; 8 nucleotides align to TRBD1. The V segment lost 2 bases and the J segment 5 bases; nucleotides outside the gene matches: 5. This CDR3 contains 14 residues. Germline V gene data show CDR1 as SGHNT and CDR2 as YYREEE (reference sequence). The CDR3 DNA sequence: TGTGCCAGCAGCTTACAGGGGGAAGGGACTGAAGCTTTCTTT. This encodes CASSLQGEGTEAFF.

V usage is TRBV28 and J usage is TRBJ2-2; TRBD2 agrees at 11 bases. CDR1 and CDR2 (germline): MDHEN, SYDVKM. V shed 4 bases and J 7 bases; nucleotides not matched to a gene: 5. CDR3 length: 15 residues. The chain's CDR3 is CASSSLAGDLGELFF. In nucleotides, the CDR3 is TGTGCCAGCAGTTCACTAGCGGGAGACCTCGGGGAGCTGTTTTTT.

Ten or more counts support this clonotype. The chain recombines TRBV15 with TRBJ1-1; D gene uncertain. Germline CDR1 is LNHNV and CDR2 is YYDKDF (reference sequence). Trimming cost V 3 bases and J 1 base, with 9 bases left between them. CDR3 length: 14 amino acids. CDR3 coding DNA: TGTGCCACCAGCAGGGGCCCTGGGAACACTGAAGCTTTCTTT. This translates into CATSRGPGNTEAFF.

This clonotype appeared many times. The J gene is TRBJ1-2, the V gene TRBV6-1; a weak D match, TRBD1 (6 bases). V lost 2 bases to trimming and J lost 3 bases, with 7 bases between them. Germline V CDR1 and CDR2: MNHNS, SASEGT. This CDR3 is built from 13 residues. The CDR3 spells CASSEKGDYGYTF. The CDR3 nucleotides read TGTGCCAGCAGTGAAAAGGGGGACTATGGCTACACCTTC.